This is a list of T cell receptor beta chains from one sample in a study of cytotoxic CD8 clonotypes in ibrutinib-treated CLL. The data were produced by immunoSEQ multiplex PCR, yet TCRdb's version contains in-frame clones alone and is incomplete. The sample has 6,000 to 8,500 clones, approximately 79% seen once. The material was PBMCs, obtained before ibrutinib treatment. Receptor source: a human donor with chronic lymphocytic leukemia. CDR3s include the opening cysteine and the closing phenylalanine or tryptophan.

j_call cdr3_length v_call cdr3_aa
TRBJ2-1 18 TRBV27 CASSFRSYRTGTYNEQFF
TRBJ2-7 13 TRBV7-2 CASSRGASYEQYF
TRBJ2-4 19 TRBV12-1 CASSPEGLAGGPGKNIQYF
TRBJ2-7 15 TRBV5-1 CASSLVAGGSYEQYF
TRBJ2-5 13 TRBV5-4 CASSSGTEETQYF
TRBJ2-1 9 TRBV6-5 CASSPRKFF
TRBJ2-3 14 TRBV5-1 CASSLDRRVDTQYF
TRBJ2-1 18 TRBV4-2 CASSQLGVPGQGAWVQFF
TRBJ1-1 14 TRBV7-2 CASSFRQGNTEAFF
TRBJ2-1 16 TRBV7-2 CASSSLAGGLGDEQFF
TRBJ1-5 14 TRBV6-6 CASTQGNSNQPQHF
TRBJ2-7 13 TRBV19 CASSIGTSNKQYF
TRBJ2-7 15 TRBV28 CASSPSYRGRYEQYF
TRBJ1-5 18 TRBV27 CASSLSGPGGPSNQPQHF
TRBJ2-7 14 TRBV7-3 CASSDGGSSYEQYF
TRBJ2-7 14 TRBV4-1 CASSQGTSTYEQYF
TRBJ2-3 13 TRBV28 CATTGGWSDTQYF
TRBJ2-7 15 TRBV10-3 CAISEPRGSSYEQYF
TRBJ2-5 13 TRBV7-2 CASSFSARETQYF
TRBJ2-7 11 TRBV28 CASRLHGEQYF